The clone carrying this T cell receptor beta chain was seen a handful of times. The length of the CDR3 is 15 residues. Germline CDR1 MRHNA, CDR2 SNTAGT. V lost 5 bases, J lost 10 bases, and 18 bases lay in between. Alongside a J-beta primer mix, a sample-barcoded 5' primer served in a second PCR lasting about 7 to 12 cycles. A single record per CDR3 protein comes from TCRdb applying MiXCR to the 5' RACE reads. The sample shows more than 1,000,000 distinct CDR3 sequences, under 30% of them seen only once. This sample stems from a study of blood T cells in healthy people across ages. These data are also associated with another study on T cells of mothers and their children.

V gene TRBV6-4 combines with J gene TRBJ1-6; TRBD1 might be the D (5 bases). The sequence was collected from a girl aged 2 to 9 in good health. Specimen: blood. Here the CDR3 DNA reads TGTGCCAGCAGTCCCGGCGGAGGGGATTGGTCACCCCTCCACTTT. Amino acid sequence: CASSPGGGDWSPLHF.